The 9 T cell receptor beta chains below all came from one sample that was sequenced in a study of OX40 agonist ivuxolimab in advanced cancers. Clones were sequenced by immunoSEQ multiplex PCR, and TCRdb holds only the in-frame ones, with some missing. The data contain about 40,000 clones, 65% to 90% of them singletons. This specimen was CD4+ or CD8+ T cells sorted from blood, taken in a trial of the OX40 agonist ivuxolimab. The receptors were sampled from an adult with an advanced solid tumor such as melanoma, head and neck, liver or kidney cancer.

The chain is built from TRBV6-6 and TRBJ2-4; perhaps TRBD1 as D (6 bases). There are 10 residues in the CDR3. The V end lost 3 bases, the J end lost 13 bases, and 7 bases lay between the germline ends. Germline V CDR1 and CDR2: MNHNY, SVGAGI (reference sequence). As DNA, the CDR3 is TGTGCCAGCAGTTATGGGACACAGTACTTC. Translating gives CASSYGTQYF.

This clone was observed a single time. The chain links TRBV30 to TRBJ1-1; D possibly corresponds to TRBD1 (5 bases). V lost 3 bases and J 2 bases, leaving 13 bases between the germline ends. The CDR3 has 14 amino acids. The germline gives CDR1 GTSNPN, CDR2 SVGIG (reference sequence). The CDR3 is CAWRVKGTNTEAFF. The CDR3 DNA is TGTGCCTGGAGGGTTAAAGGGACCAACACTGAAGCTTTCTTT.

The gene calls are TRBV6-1 and TRBJ1-4, with D uncertain. This CDR3 spans 15 amino acids. Trimming stripped 4 bases from V and 4 bases from J, with 13 bases between. CDR1 is MNHNS, CDR2 SASEGT, per germline. The CDR3 loop is CASSVLRTLNEKLFF. The CDR3 DNA follows: TGTGCCAGCAGTGTCCTTCGGACGCTTAATGAAAAACTGTTTTTT.

DNA for the CDR3: TGTGCCAGCAAAGGTCTTGGGTACACTGAAGCTTTCTTT. As protein: CASKGLGYTEAFF. The V call is TRBV7-9, the J call TRBJ1-1; D gene unclear. Trimming took off 7 bases at V and 3 bases at J, with 12 bases between the two ends. Germline CDR1 and CDR2: SEHNR and FQNEAQ (reference sequence). CDR3 length: 13 residues.

The V gene is TRBV21-1, the J gene TRBJ2-1; the table's D call TRBD2 went unverified against the DNA. TRBV21-1 is an annotated pseudogene. The CDR3 is made up of 16 amino acids. The CDR3 nucleotides are TGTGCCAGCAGCAAAGCGGCGGGAGAGGTATACAATGAGCAGTTCTTC. This sequence encodes CASSKAAGEVYNEQFF.

This clone came up a few times. The chain joins TRBV6-5 to TRBJ1-2; D perhaps matches TRBD1 (5 bases). V lost 2 bases and J lost 6, with 13 bases in between. The CDR3 has 14 amino acids. Germline V gives CDR1 MNHEY, CDR2 SVGAGI. CDR3 DNA: TGTGCCAGCAGTTACGGACCGGGGCGTAATGGCTACACCTTC. Its translation: CASSYGPGRNGYTF.

The V call is TRBV25-1, the J call TRBJ2-3; D possibly corresponds to TRBD2 (6 bases). The CDR3 spans 15 residues. CDR1 is MGHDK, CDR2 SYGVNS, per germline. The V end was cut by 3 bases, the J end by 0 bases, with 10 bases between. Here the CDR3 reads CASSEGTYSTDTQYF. DNA of the CDR3: TGTGCCAGCAGTGAGGGGACTTACAGCACAGATACGCAGTATTTT. The whole variable domain, filled in from reference TRBV25-1 and TRBJ2-3, reads EADIYQTPRYLVIGTGKKITLECSQTMGHDKMYWYQQDPGMELHLIHYSYGVNSTEKGDLSSESTVSRIRTEHFPLTLESARPSHTSQYLCASSEGTYSTDTQYFGPGTRLTVL.

V and J are TRBV11-3 and TRBJ2-2; the D is unclear. CDR1 and CDR2 (germline): SGHNT, YENEEA. V lost 6 bases, J lost 3 bases, and 2 bases lay in between. CDR3 size: 11 residues. The CDR3 here is CASSDTGELFF. In DNA form, the CDR3 reads TGTGCCAGCAGTGACACCGGGGAGCTGTTTTTT.

The chain links TRBV2 to TRBJ1-2; the D is unclear. The CDR3 covers 13 residues. V lost 4 bases and J lost 6, with 12 bases in between. The V gene's germline CDR1 is SNHLY and CDR2 FYNNEI. This CDR3 is CASSGGRLDGYTF. CDR3 nucleotides: TGTGCCAGCAGTGGAGGAAGGCTGGATGGCTACACCTTC.